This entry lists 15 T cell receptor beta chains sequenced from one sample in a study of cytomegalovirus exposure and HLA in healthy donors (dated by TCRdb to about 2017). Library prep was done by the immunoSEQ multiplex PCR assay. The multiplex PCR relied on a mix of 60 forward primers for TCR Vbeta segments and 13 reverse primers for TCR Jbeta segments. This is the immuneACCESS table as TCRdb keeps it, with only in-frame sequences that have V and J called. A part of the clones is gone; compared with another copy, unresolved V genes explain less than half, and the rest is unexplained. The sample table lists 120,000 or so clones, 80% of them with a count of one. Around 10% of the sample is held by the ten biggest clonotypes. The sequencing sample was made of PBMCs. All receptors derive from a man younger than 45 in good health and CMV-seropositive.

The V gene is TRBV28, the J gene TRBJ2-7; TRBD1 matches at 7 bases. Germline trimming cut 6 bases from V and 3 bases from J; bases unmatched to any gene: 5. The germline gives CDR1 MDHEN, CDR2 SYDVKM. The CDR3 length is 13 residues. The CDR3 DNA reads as TGTGCCAGCAGCTATACAGGGGACTACGAGCAGTACTTC. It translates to CASSYTGDYEQYF.

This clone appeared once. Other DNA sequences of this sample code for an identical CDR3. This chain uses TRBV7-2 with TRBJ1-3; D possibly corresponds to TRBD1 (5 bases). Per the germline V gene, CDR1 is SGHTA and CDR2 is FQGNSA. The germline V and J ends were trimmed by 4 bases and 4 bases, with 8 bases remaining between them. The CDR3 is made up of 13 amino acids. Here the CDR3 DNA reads TGTGCCAGCAGCTCGGGGGGGGGAAACACCATATATTTT. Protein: CASSSGGGNTIYF.

CDR3 sequence reads: CASSWDRGREEQYF. In DNA, the CDR3 is TGTGCCAGCAGCTGGGACAGGGGGCGAGAGGAGCAGTACTTC. The V call is TRBV6-5, the J call TRBJ2-7, with 12 positions matching TRBD1. The CDR3 length is 14 residues. The trim removed 6 bases at V and 7 bases at J, leaving 7 bases unmatched. Per the germline V gene, CDR1 is MNHEY and CDR2 is SVGAGI.

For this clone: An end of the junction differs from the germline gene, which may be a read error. This CDR3 is CASSLDGPSGGANGLTF. DNA for the CDR3: TGTGCCAGCAGTTTGGACGGACCTTCGGGGGGGGCCAACGGCCTGACTTTC. This sequence joins TRBV5-4 and TRBJ2-6; TRBD2 aligns across 8 bases. There are 17 residues in the CDR3. Germline V gene data show CDR1 as SGHNT and CDR2 as YYREEE (reference sequence).

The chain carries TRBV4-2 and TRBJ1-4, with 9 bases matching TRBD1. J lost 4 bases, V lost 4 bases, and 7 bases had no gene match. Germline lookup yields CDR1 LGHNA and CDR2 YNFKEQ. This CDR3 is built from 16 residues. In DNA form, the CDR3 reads TGTGCCAGCAGCCGGGGGACAGGGATACATAATGAAAAACTGTTTTTT. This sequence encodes CASSRGTGIHNEKLFF.

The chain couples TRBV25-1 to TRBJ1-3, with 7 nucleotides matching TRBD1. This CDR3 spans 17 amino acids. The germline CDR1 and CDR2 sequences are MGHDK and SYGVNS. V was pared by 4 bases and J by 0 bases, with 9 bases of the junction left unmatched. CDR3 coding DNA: TGTGCCAGCAGTGCATACTTCGGGGACAGCTCTGGAAACACCATATATTTT. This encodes CASSAYFGDSSGNTIYF. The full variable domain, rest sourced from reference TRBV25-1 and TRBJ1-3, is EADIYQTPRYLVIGTGKKITLECSQTMGHDKMYWYQQDPGMELHLIHYSYGVNSTEKGDLSSESTVSRIRTEHFPLTLESARPSHTSQYLCASSAYFGDSSGNTIYFGEGSWLTVV.

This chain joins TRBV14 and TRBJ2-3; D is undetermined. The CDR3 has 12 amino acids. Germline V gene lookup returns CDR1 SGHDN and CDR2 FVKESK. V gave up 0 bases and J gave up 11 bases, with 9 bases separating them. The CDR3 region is CASSQERVRQYF. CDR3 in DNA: TGTGCCAGCAGCCAAGAACGGGTTAGGCAGTATTTT.

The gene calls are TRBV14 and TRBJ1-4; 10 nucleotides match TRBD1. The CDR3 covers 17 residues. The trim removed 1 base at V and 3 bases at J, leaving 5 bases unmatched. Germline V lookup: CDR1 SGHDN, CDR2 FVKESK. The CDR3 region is CASSQVGTGEANEKLFF. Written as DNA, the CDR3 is TGTGCCAGCAGCCAAGTGGGGACAGGGGAAGCTAATGAAAAACTGTTTTTT.

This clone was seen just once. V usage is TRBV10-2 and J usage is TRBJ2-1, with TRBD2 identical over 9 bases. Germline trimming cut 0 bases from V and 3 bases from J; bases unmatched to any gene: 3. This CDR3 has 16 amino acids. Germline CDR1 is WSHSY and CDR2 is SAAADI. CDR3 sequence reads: CASSESGTSYYNEQFF. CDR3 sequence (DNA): TGCGCCAGCAGTGAGTCCGGGACTAGCTACTACAATGAGCAGTTCTTC.

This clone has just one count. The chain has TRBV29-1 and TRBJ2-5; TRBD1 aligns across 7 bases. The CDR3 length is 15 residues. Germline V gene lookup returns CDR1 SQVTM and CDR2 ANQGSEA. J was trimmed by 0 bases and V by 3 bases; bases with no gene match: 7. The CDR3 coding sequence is TGCAGCGTTGAGGGTGAGACAGGGTACCAAGAGACCCAGTACTTC. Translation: CSVEGETGYQETQYF.

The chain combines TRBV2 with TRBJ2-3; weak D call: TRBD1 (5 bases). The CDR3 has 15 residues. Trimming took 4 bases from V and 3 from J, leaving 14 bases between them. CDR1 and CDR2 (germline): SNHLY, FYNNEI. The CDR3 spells CASSGGGGWTDTQYF. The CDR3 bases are TGTGCCAGCAGTGGGGGCGGCGGTTGGACAGATACGCAGTATTTT.

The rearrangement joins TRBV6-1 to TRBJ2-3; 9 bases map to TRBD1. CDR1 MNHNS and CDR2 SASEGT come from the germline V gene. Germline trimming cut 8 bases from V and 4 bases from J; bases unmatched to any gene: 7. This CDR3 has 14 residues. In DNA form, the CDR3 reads TGTGCCAGCTCCGGGACAGGGACCCCAGATACGCAGTATTTT. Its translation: CASSGTGTPDTQYF.

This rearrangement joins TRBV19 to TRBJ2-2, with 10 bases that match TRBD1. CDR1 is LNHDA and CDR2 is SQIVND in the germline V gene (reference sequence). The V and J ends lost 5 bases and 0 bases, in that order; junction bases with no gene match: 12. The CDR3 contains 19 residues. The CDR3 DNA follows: TGTGCCAGTAGTTTACGAATCGGACAGGGGGATTCGAACACCGGGGAGCTGTTTTTT. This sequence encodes CASSLRIGQGDSNTGELFF.

CDR3 coding DNA: TGTGCCAGCAGCTCGACAGAATACTACGAGCAGTACTTC. It specifies CASSSTEYYEQYF. V is TRBV16 and J is TRBJ2-7, with D tentatively TRBD1 (5 bases). Germline values: CDR1 KGHSY, CDR2 FQNENV. The V end lost 5 bases, the J end lost 3 bases, and 11 bases lay between the germline ends. The CDR3 extends over 13 amino acids.

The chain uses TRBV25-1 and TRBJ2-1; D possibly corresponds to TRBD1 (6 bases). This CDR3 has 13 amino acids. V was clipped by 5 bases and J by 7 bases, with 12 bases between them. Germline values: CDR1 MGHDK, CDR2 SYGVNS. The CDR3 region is CASSKQGLNEQFF. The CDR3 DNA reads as TGTGCCAGCAGTAAACAGGGTTTGAATGAGCAGTTCTTC.